This TCR beta chain emerged from a study of a mutant IDH1 vaccine in newly diagnosed glioma. About the research overall: Patients were given eight vaccinations, scheduled in weeks 1, 3, 5, 7, 11, 15, 19 and 23. Mean patient age was about 44 years; approximately 62% were male and roughly 38% female. Vaccine administration was initiated 4-6 weeks following radiotherapy alone, or with temozolomide cycles.

Sequencing used immunoSEQ multiplex PCR; TCRdb keeps in-frame clones, though not all of them. Of fewer than 35,000 clones listed, 90% are singletons. In regard to this clone: The target antigen is unknown.

V lost 0 bases and J lost 9; bases outside the gene matches: 9. The CDR3 contains 16 residues. CDR1 is LGHNA, CDR2 YSLEER, per germline. Documented time point: week 11, during vaccination. In every dose of vaccine, 300 ug of mutant IDH1 20-mer peptide was given alongside topical imiquimod. Sequencing used PBMCs, obtained from a glioma patient whose treatment included an IDH1 peptide vaccine. This sequence joins TRBV4-3 and TRBJ2-1; 9 positions agree with TRBD2. The sequence was collected from a man aged 18-30 years with glioma. In DNA form, the CDR3 reads TGCGCCAGCAGCCAAGATATGGGACTAGCTTCGTCTGAGCAGTTCTTC. Its protein is CASSQDMGLASSEQFF.